This T cell receptor beta chain was identified in a study of T cell responses to AZD1222 COVID-19 vaccine. Points on this clone: Its antigen is as yet unknown.

The CDR3 has 14 residues. V lost 6 bases to trimming and J lost 6 bases, with 15 bases between them. From germline, CDR1 is MGHRA and CDR2 YSYEKL. Whole-study results and caveats: Nearly half of spike-specific TCRs reportedly target variant regions that are unmutated in the B.1.351 and B.1.1.7 variants. White British donors predominated, females outnumbered males, and clonal diversity was possibly underestimated. Seropositivity was recorded at baseline in only five to seven AZD1222 recipients.

Some clones are missing from TCRdb's copy, which holds only in-frame ones; the method was immunoSEQ multiplex PCR. The profile covers roughly 100,000 clones, with roughly nine tenths appearing a single time and 1.3% taken by the ten largest. The receptor was isolated from an adult in good health. The sequencing here drew on peripheral blood, taken on day 0 of AZD1222 vaccination. V is TRBV4-1 and J is TRBJ2-1; D is possibly TRBD2 (5 bases). This chain's CDR3 is CASSGRTPSNEQFF. CDR3 sequence (DNA): TGCGCCAGCAGTGGTCGGACTCCGTCCAATGAGCAGTTCTTC.